This T cell receptor (beta chain) was profiled in a study of shared clonotypes between healthy human individuals. Germline V gene lookup returns CDR1 KGHSH and CDR2 LQKENI. The V and J ends lost 6 bases and 5 bases, in that order; junction bases with no gene match: 10. CDR3 length equals 15 residues. Libraries were prepared by immunoSEQ multiplex PCR; TCRdb keeps only in-frame clonotypes and omits some of them. The profile shows roughly 2 million clones, roughly 94% of them singletons. The chain has TRBV18 and TRBJ2-7; the match to TRBD1 covers 10 bases. Material for sequencing was naive CD4+ T cells sorted from blood. Subset given: CD45RA+ positively selected. The TCR was taken from a young man in good health. CDR3 coding DNA: TGTGCCAGCTCGTTCGGGGACAGGGGTATAGACGAGCAGTACTTC. Translated, it gives CASSFGDRGIDEQYF.